This TCR beta chain derives from a study of post-analysis software for immune sequencing data (dated by TCRdb to the mid-2010s). The study in broad terms: The recorded disease courses included relapsing-remitting, secondary progressive and progressive-relapsing multiple sclerosis, and some patients had no subtype annotation. A subset of samples was prepared in parallel using single-end sample barcoding, then pooled and co-amplified after Illumina adapter ligation. The patient repertoires were set against under 13 previously published healthy control repertoires from donors whose ages ranged from 6 to 25 years.

Library method: PCR. Instrument used: Illumina HiSeq 2500. To reduce PCR and sequencing biases, unique molecular identifiers were built into the TCR beta cDNA libraries. About 0.5 million cDNA molecules were obtained for every 1 to 10 million input T cells, so each molecule roughly corresponded to one T cell. The patient libraries were prepared and sequenced using the same protocol as the earlier healthy control dataset. Samples belonging to the same batch were prepared together, multiplexed and sequenced on a shared HiSeq lane. Per the original workflow: Raw barcoded reads were processed with MIGEC, discarding single-read molecular identifier groups before consensus assembly and CDR3 extraction. Clonotype tables were post-analysed with VDJtools, normalizing diversity by down-sampling all datasets to the smallest sample size. In repertoire overlap clustering, CDR3 amino acid sequences, but not nucleotide sequences, were matched to correct batch-related cross-sample contamination. The public reads were quality trimmed at Q25 with fastp and then assembled into clones with MiXCR by TCRdb, keeping productive beta chains. Each entry merges the rows of one CDR3 protein and shows their most common DNA and genes. For this entry, the V and J calls and clone size follow TCRdb and not the study's own pipeline. The sample table shows about 560,000 distinct CDR3 sequences, and roughly 40% are seen once. The leading ten clones occupy approximately 1.7% of the sample.

To demonstrate the VDJtools post-analysis software, TCR beta repertoires were profiled from the peripheral blood of about 13 young patients with multiple sclerosis. Multiple sclerosis patients were children and adolescents aged about 6 to 15 years. As regards this clonotype: Its antigen has not been determined. Qualities for individual bases were not recorded, and no much larger clone is one base off.

The CDR3, cysteine through phenylalanine, is 13 amino acids long. CDR3 DNA is the only sequence kept; it has 39 bases, read in frame from the first base. Findings and caveats that apply to the study as a whole: The control group was slightly older than the multiple sclerosis patient group. Patients showed significantly higher frequencies than controls for several TRBV segments, among them TRBV5-6, TRBV5-1 and TRBV20-1. Direct clustering with F measure showed strong co-clustering of samples prepared in the same batch, prompting a batch-effect correction. Significantly lower normalized Chao1 diversity was found in multiple sclerosis patients than in controls, suggesting substantial peripheral T-cell clonal expansion.

The sample was blood. The receptor chain draws on TRBV6-7 and TRBJ2-4; 7 junctional bases match TRBD2. The assigned J gene may be wrong: the sequence end matches TRBJ2-7 better. TRBV6-7 is annotated as an ORF whose role is uncertain. The receptor comes from a girl under 18 with multiple sclerosis. CDR3 reads: CASSGGYIYEQYF. The nucleotide sequence is TGTGCCAGCAGCGGGGGGTACATCTACGAGCAGTACTTC.